This TCR beta chain stems from a study of a mutant IDH1 vaccine in newly diagnosed glioma. Study-level information: Treated patients had a mean age of 40.4 years and an approximately 62% male, around 40% female split. Earlier care involved radiotherapy, temozolomide, or both, and the majority received both.

As to time point: baseline, week 1 (first vaccination visit). Treatment indicated: pre-vaccination baseline after standard-of-care therapy. Donors had new IDH1-mutant astrocytomas of WHO grade 3 or 4 (ATRX-lost). This clone has a handful of counts. V lost 4 bases and J lost 6, with 13 bases in between. The CDR3 loop spans 13 amino acids. Germline V lookup: CDR1 SGHAT, CDR2 FQNNGV. The repertoire was sequenced with immunoSEQ multiplex PCR; TCRdb's copy has only in-frame clones and lacks some. The table records tens of thousands of clones, about four fifths of them present only once. The sample here was PBMCs, taken from a glioma patient treated with radiotherapy, temozolomide or both. J is TRBJ2-7 and V is TRBV11-2, with D perhaps TRBD2 (6 bases). The source is a man aged 40-49 years with glioma. Some clones in this sample may be carry-over from other donors' samples. CDR3 region: CASSYYTGGEQYF. CDR3 nucleotides: TGTGCCAGCAGCTATTATACCGGGGGCGAGCAGTACTTC.